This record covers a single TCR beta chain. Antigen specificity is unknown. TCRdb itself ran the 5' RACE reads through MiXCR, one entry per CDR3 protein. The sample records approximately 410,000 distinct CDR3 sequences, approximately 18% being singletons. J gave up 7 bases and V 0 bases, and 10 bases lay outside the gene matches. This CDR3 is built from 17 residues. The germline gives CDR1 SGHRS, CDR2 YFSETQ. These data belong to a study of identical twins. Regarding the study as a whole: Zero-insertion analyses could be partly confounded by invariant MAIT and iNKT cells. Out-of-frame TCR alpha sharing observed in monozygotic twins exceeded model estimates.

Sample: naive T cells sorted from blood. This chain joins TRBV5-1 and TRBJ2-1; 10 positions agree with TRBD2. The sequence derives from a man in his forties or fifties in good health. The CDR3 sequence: CASSLATVAGGSNEQFF. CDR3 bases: TGCGCCAGCAGCTTGGCCACGGTAGCGGGAGGTAGTAATGAGCAGTTCTTC. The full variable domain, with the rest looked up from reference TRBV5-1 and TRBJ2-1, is KAGVTQTPRYLIKTRGQQVTLSCSPISGHRSVSWYQQTPGQGLQFLFEYFSETQRNKGNFPGRFSGRQFSNSRSEMNVSTLELGDSALYLCASSLATVAGGSNEQFFGPGTRLTVL.